These 16 T cell receptor beta chains originate from one sample sequenced in a study of OX40 agonist ivuxolimab in advanced cancers. The protocol was immunoSEQ multiplex PCR, while the TCRdb copy is restricted to in-frame clones and leaves out a portion. The table lists roughly 80,000 clones, around 88% of them singletons. Sequenced here: CD4+ or CD8+ T cells sorted from blood, sampled in a trial of the OX40 agonist ivuxolimab. These TCRs come from an adult with an advanced solid tumor such as melanoma, head and neck, liver or kidney cancer.

The chain joins TRBV19 to TRBJ2-5; 10 nucleotides match TRBD2. The ends lost 6 bases at V and 2 bases at J; junction bases unmatched: 6. This CDR3 spans 15 amino acids. The germline CDR1 and CDR2 sequences are LNHDA and SQIVND (reference sequence). CDR3 bases: TGTGCCAGTAGCAGCGGGAGGGCCGATCAAGAGACCCAGTACTTC. It codes for CASSSGRADQETQYF.

This clone was observed a handful of times. The chain uses TRBV28 and TRBJ2-2; D is unresolved. This CDR3 contains 13 residues. Germline V CDR1 and CDR2: MDHEN, SYDVKM. V was trimmed by 4 bases and J by 6 bases, leaving 9 bases between them. For the CDR3, the DNA is TGTGCCAGCAGTTGGGTCCGGTCCGGGGAGCTGTTTTTT. It yields the protein CASSWVRSGELFF.

The CDR3 reads CASSLGQGGEKLFF. The CDR3 DNA reads TGTGCCAGCAGCTTGGGGCAGGGAGGTGAAAAACTGTTTTTT. The chain combines TRBV5-8 with TRBJ1-4; possibly TRBD1 for D (5 bases). The CDR3 sequence is 14 residues long. V dropped 0 bases and J dropped 7 bases, with 10 bases sitting between them. Per germline, CDR1 SGHTS and CDR2 YDEGEE.

The chain joins TRBV15 to TRBJ2-7; D unclear. V lost 5 bases and J lost 3, with 8 bases in between. Germline CDR1 reads LNHNV; CDR2 reads YYDKDF (reference sequence). The CDR3 runs 12 residues. The CDR3, as DNA: TGTGCCACCAGCGTCCGGTACTACGAGCAGTACTTC. This gives the protein CATSVRYYEQYF.

The chain recombines TRBV30 with TRBJ2-3, with a tentative D call TRBD2 (5 bases). V lost 0 bases and J lost 5, with 15 bases in between. This CDR3 comprises 15 residues. CDR1 and CDR2 from the germline V gene are GTSNPN and SVGIG (reference sequence). The CDR3 bases are TGTGCCTGGAGTGTGCATGAGGGCGTAAGAGATACGCAGTATTTT. This translates into CAWSVHEGVRDTQYF.

This chain connects TRBV7-2 to TRBJ2-7, with TRBD2 matching 9 bases. V lost 0 bases, J lost 4 bases, and 10 bases stayed unmatched. The CDR3 spans 17 residues. Germline V gives CDR1 SGHTA, CDR2 FQGNSA. Here the CDR3 reads CASSLAETSGGKYEQYF. As DNA, the CDR3 is TGTGCCAGCAGCTTAGCCGAGACTAGCGGAGGGAAGTACGAGCAGTACTTC.

Turning to this clone: Other DNA sequences in the same sample also yield this CDR3. The V and J genes are TRBV28 and TRBJ2-7; D ambiguous. The length of the CDR3 is 11 residues. Germline V gives CDR1 MDHEN, CDR2 SYDVKM. Between the trimmed V and J ends, which lost 4 bases and 4 bases, there was a span of 5 bases. CDR3 residues: CASSSPYEQYF. The CDR3 DNA follows: TGTGCCAGCAGTTCGCCATACGAGCAGTACTTC.

The chain employs TRBV6-6 and TRBJ1-2; D is ambiguous. Germline assignment: CDR1 MNHNY and CDR2 SVGAGI (reference sequence). This CDR3 region has 12 residues. Trimming pared 6 bases from V and 2 bases from J, leaving 7 bases between. This chain's CDR3 is CASSPDNYGYTF. The CDR3 bases are TGTGCCAGCAGCCCCGACAACTATGGCTACACCTTC.

This rearrangement joins TRBV2 to TRBJ1-5, with a weak D call TRBD1 (5 bases). V gave up 6 bases and J gave up 4 bases, with 13 bases separating them. Looked up from germline, CDR1 is SNHLY and CDR2 is FYNNEI. CDR3 size: 14 residues. The CDR3 here is CASSWDGKNQPQHF. CDR3 nucleotides: TGTGCCAGCAGCTGGGACGGGAAAAATCAGCCCCAGCATTTT. The complete variable domain, with remaining parts taken from reference TRBV2 and TRBJ1-5, reads EPEVTQTPSHQVTQMGQEVILRCVPISNHLYFYWYRQILGQKVEFLVSFYNNEISEKSEIFDDQFSVERPDGSNFTLKIRSTKLEDSAMYFCASSWDGKNQPQHFGDGTRLSIL.

V usage is TRBV5-4 and J usage is TRBJ1-4; 9 positions match TRBD1. This CDR3 has 16 amino acids. Germline V gene sequence: CDR1 SGHNT, CDR2 YYREEE (reference sequence). J gave up 7 bases and V 4 bases, and 11 bases lay outside the gene matches. The chain's CDR3 is CASSTITGGGGEKLFF. The CDR3 region has the DNA TGTGCCAGCAGCACAATCACAGGGGGCGGGGGTGAAAAACTGTTTTTT.

This chain joins TRBV11-3 and TRBJ2-5, with 8 bases lining up with TRBD2. Looked up from germline, CDR1 is SGHNT and CDR2 is YENEEA. The CDR3 is 17 amino acids. The V segment lost 5 bases and the J segment 3 bases; nucleotides outside the gene matches: 14. The CDR3 DNA reads TGTGCCAGCAGCCCCGGGAACCTAGCGGGCGGGAAAGAGACCCAGTACTTC. Translating it yields CASSPGNLAGGKETQYF.

J is TRBJ2-7 and V is TRBV4-1, with D uncertain. CDR3 size: 14 residues. V was trimmed by 0 bases and J by 6 bases, leaving 12 bases between them. Germline V gene sequence: CDR1 MGHRA, CDR2 YSYEKL. For the CDR3, the DNA is TGCGCCAGCAGCCAAGAAATCCGACGCGGCGAGCAGTACTTC. It is translated as CASSQEIRRGEQYF.

The rearrangement uses TRBV2 and TRBJ2-7; 8 positions agree with TRBD1. V trimming: 5 bases; J trimming: 3 bases; junction bases outside the gene matches: 6. The CDR3 has 14 residues. Germline lookup yields CDR1 SNHLY and CDR2 FYNNEI. The CDR3: CASSLGDRNYEQYF. DNA for the CDR3: TGTGCCAGCAGTCTTGGGGACAGGAACTACGAGCAGTACTTC.

The CDR3: CASSGAGAFADTQYF. CDR3 DNA: TGTGCCAGCAGTGGTGCGGGGGCGTTCGCAGATACGCAGTATTTT. The rearrangement uses TRBV28 and TRBJ2-3; tentative D call: TRBD2 (7 bases). The V gene's germline CDR1 is MDHEN and CDR2 SYDVKM. V was cut by 5 bases and J by 4 bases, with 16 bases left in between. This CDR3 is 15 amino acids long.

This clone was observed a few times. The chain uses TRBV6-1 and TRBJ1-2; D gene ambiguous. The CDR3 contains 13 residues. Germline-derived CDR1 and CDR2 are MNHNS and SASEGT. V was pared by 5 bases and J by 5 bases, with 12 bases between. The CDR3 region has the DNA TGTGCCAGCAGTTCCAATCCCCGGTATGGCTACACCTTC. Amino acids: CASSSNPRYGYTF.

With respect to this clone: Within the sample, other DNA sequences also encode this same CDR3. The genes are TRBV7-2 and TRBJ2-1; 8 nucleotides line up with TRBD2. Germline-derived CDR1 and CDR2 are SGHTA and FQGNSA. The trim removed 0 bases at V and 7 bases at J, leaving 11 bases unmatched. CDR3 size: 17 residues. The CDR3 DNA follows: TGTGCCAGCAGCTTAGCGCCGGCGGGAGGTCGGAGGAATGAGCAGTTCTTC. It yields the protein CASSLAPAGGRRNEQFF.